A selection of T cell receptor beta chains follows, all from one sample in a study of blood T cell repertoires in COVID-19. Repertoires were generated with immunoSEQ multiplex PCR, while TCRdb's copy carries only in-frame clones and drops some. The sample consists of hundreds of thousands of clones, under 85% of them appearing once. Sequenced input: peripheral blood. The origin of the receptors is a woman in her 30s with COVID-19, enrolled during active disease. Each CDR3 is given with its conserved first and last residue. The D gene is left open where the match is weak. Clone size, where shown, is once, few, many, or a class for clones that have expanded.

TRBJ2-2,TRBD2,TRBV13,.,CASSQTNVAGTNTGELFF,TGTGCCAGCAGCCAAACGAATGTAGCGGGGACGAACACCGGGGAGCTGTTTTTT
TRBJ2-1,TRBD2,TRBV9,.,CASSSGLARGEQFF,TGTGCCAGCAGCTCGGGACTAGCTAGGGGTGAGCAGTTCTTC
TRBJ2-1,.,TRBV20-1,.,CSASRLAIPNEQFF,TGCAGTGCTAGTCGGCTAGCCATCCCCAATGAGCAGTTCTTC
TRBJ2-3,TRBD2,TRBV19,few,CATSSGASTDTQYF,TGTGCCACCTCTAGCGGGGCTAGCACAGATACGCAGTATTTT
TRBJ1-4,TRBD1,TRBV5-8,.,CASSFGTGGAEKLFF,TGTGCCAGCAGCTTCGGGACAGGGGGAGCGGAAAAACTGTTTTTT
TRBJ2-7,.,TRBV4-1,.,CASSQDGRGLGQYF,TGCGCCAGCAGCCAAGATGGCAGGGGCCTTGGGCAGTACTTC
TRBJ2-1,TRBD2,TRBV10-3,.,CAISVRLAGGLNEQFF,TGTGCCATCAGTGTTAGACTAGCGGGAGGTCTCAATGAGCAGTTCTTC
TRBJ2-1,.,TRBV7-2,once,CASSPRSGVEQFF,TGTGCCAGCAGCCCAAGGTCGGGGGTCGAGCAGTTCTTC
TRBJ2-3,.,TRBV11-2,.,CASSPRLVGDTQYF,TGTGCCAGCAGCCCGCGGCTAGTAGGAGATACGCAGTATTTT
TRBJ2-3,.,TRBV27,.,CASSLSGGRGTDTQYF,TGTGCCAGCAGTTTATCAGGGGGAAGGGGCACAGATACGCAGTATTTT
TRBJ2-5,.,TRBV13,.,CASSGEVMETQYF,TGTGCCAGCAGCGGGGAGGTGATGGAGACCCAGTACTTC
TRBJ2-5,TRBD1,TRBV6-5,few,CASRTGWESETQYF,TGTGCCAGCAGGACAGGGTGGGAATCAGAGACCCAGTACTTC
TRBJ2-5,TRBD1,TRBV27,.,CASSPWDRAETQYF,TGTGCCAGCAGTCCTTGGGACAGGGCGGAGACCCAGTACTTC
TRBJ2-7,.,TRBV7-2,.,CASSLGARTYEQYF,TGTGCCAGCAGCTTAGGGGCACGCACCTACGAGCAGTACTTC
TRBJ1-2,.,TRBV5-5,.,CASSLSREGHRSPLGGYTF,TGTGCCAGCAGCTTGTCACGAGAGGGACACAGGAGCCCCCTTGGTGGCTACACCTTC
TRBJ1-5,.,TRBV2,.,CASKTREVSNQPQHF,TGTGCCAGCAAGACACGAGAAGTCAGCAATCAGCCCCAGCATTTT
TRBJ2-7,.,TRBV19,.,CASSIGRYEQYF,TGTGCCAGTAGTATTGGCCGCTACGAGCAGTACTTC
TRBJ2-5,TRBD1,TRBV27,.,CASSPLLLDRGETQYF,TGTGCCAGCAGTCCTCTCCTTTTGGACAGGGGAGAGACCCAGTACTTC
TRBJ1-2,TRBD1,TRBV7-2,.,CASSLSSGGPYGYTF,TGTGCCAGCAGCTTATCGTCAGGGGGCCCCTATGGCTACACCTTC
TRBJ1-2,.,TRBV6-2/TRBV6-3,once,CASSYPRDLTF,TGTGCCAGCAGTTACCCTAGGGACTTAACCTTC
TRBJ1-3,TRBD1,TRBV25-1,once,CASRGQGGNTIYF,TGTGCCAGCAGGGGACAGGGTGGAAACACCATATATTTT
TRBJ2-2,.,TRBV6-5,.,CAGGLSPGELFF,TGTGCCGGTGGGCTCTCTCCCGGGGAGCTGTTTTTT
TRBJ1-1,.,TRBV7-2,.,CASSPRYGTEAFF,TGTGCCAGCAGCCCCAGGTACGGCACTGAAGCTTTCTTT
TRBJ2-3,TRBD1,TRBV24-1,.,CATSDSARGPDTQYF,TGTGCCACCAGTGATTCCGCCAGGGGGCCAGATACGCAGTATTTT
TRBJ2-3,TRBD2,TRBV9,.,CASSVGGGRSTDTQYF,TGTGCCAGCAGCGTAGGGGGCGGGAGGAGCACAGATACGCAGTATTTT
TRBJ1-3,.,TRBV2,.,CASSASDRSGNTIYF,TGTGCCAGCAGTGCCTCAGACAGATCTGGAAACACCATATATTTT
TRBJ1-1,.,TRBV4-3,.,CASSQESGRNTEAFF,TGCGCCAGCAGCCAAGAAAGTGGGAGGAACACTGAAGCTTTCTTT
TRBJ2-1,TRBD2,TRBV2,once,CASSAGKLAGNEQFF,TGTGCCAGCAGTGCCGGTAAACTAGCGGGCAATGAGCAGTTCTTC
TRBJ2-5,TRBD2,TRBV3-1/TRBV3-2,once,CASSRGGTSGRETQYF,TGTGCCAGCAGCCGAGGGGGGACTAGCGGGAGAGAGACCCAGTACTTC
TRBJ1-1,TRBD1,TRBV28,.,CASSQQTGEGTEAFF,TGTGCCAGCAGTCAACAGACAGGGGAGGGCACTGAAGCTTTCTTT
TRBJ2-7,TRBD1,TRBV7-9,.,CASSPRQGAQEQYF,TGTGCCAGCAGCCCCCGACAGGGGGCGCAGGAGCAGTACTTC
TRBJ1-1,TRBD1,TRBV24-1,.,CATNRGRTEAFF,TGTGCCACCAACAGGGGACGTACTGAAGCTTTCTTT
TRBJ2-1,TRBD2,TRBV19,.,CASAMLGTSGTGEQFF,TGTGCCAGTGCAATGTTGGGGACTAGCGGGACGGGTGAGCAGTTCTTC
TRBJ1-1,.,TRBV3-1/TRBV3-2,.,CASSKSVNTEAFF,TGTGCCAGCAGCAAGTCAGTGAACACTGAAGCTTTCTTT
TRBJ2-7,TRBD1,TRBV19,.,CASSEWTGIEQYF,TGTGCCAGTAGTGAGTGGACAGGGATTGAGCAGTACTTC
TRBJ2-7,TRBD1,TRBV9,.,CASSVGGQGSYEQYF,TGTGCCAGCAGCGTAGGAGGACAGGGCTCCTACGAGCAGTACTTC
TRBJ2-2,.,TRBV10-3,few,CAITGRERTGELFF,TGTGCCATAACAGGGAGGGAACGCACCGGGGAGCTGTTTTTT
TRBJ2-1,TRBD2,TRBV2,.,CASRYRLAGAYNEQFF,TGTGCCAGCAGATACCGACTAGCGGGCGCCTACAATGAGCAGTTCTTC
TRBJ2-2,.,TRBV12-5,.,CASGLETGLRYTGELFF,TGTGCTAGTGGTTTGGAAACTGGACTGAGGTACACCGGGGAGCTGTTTTTT
TRBJ2-5,.,TRBV7-3,.,CASSDRRARGETQYF,TGTGCCAGCAGCGATAGGAGGGCCCGGGGGGAGACCCAGTACTTC
TRBJ2-5,TRBD1,TRBV7-9,.,CASSDRTGYQETQYF,TGTGCCAGCAGCGACCGGACAGGATATCAAGAGACCCAGTACTTC
TRBJ1-1,.,TRBV25-1,.,CASSELPAGTSEAFF,TGTGCCAGCAGTGAATTGCCCGCCGGGACTTCTGAAGCTTTCTTT
TRBJ2-3,.,TRBV19,.,CASNNHHSSTDTQYF,TGTGCCAGTAATAACCACCACTCTAGCACAGATACGCAGTATTTT
TRBJ1-1,.,TRBV3-1/TRBV3-2,.,CASSQPRPERSFF,TGTGCCAGCAGCCAACCCCGCCCGGAGAGATCTTTCTTT
TRBJ1-1,.,TRBV5-4,.,CASSLGSQLSEAFF,TGTGCCAGCAGCTTGGGGTCGCAACTTAGTGAAGCTTTCTTT
TRBJ1-1,TRBD1,TRBV5-1,.,CASRRTGTVNTEAFF,TGCGCCAGCAGACGCACCGGGACAGTGAACACTGAAGCTTTCTTT
TRBJ2-3,.,TRBV4-2,once,CASSQDPVGLSPTADTQYF,TGTGCCAGCAGCCAAGATCCCGTGGGACTGTCCCCAACAGCAGATACGCAGTATTTT
TRBJ2-3,TRBD2,TRBV7-2,.,CASSRLGLAGARTDTQYF,TGTGCCAGCAGCCGGCTGGGGCTAGCGGGAGCCCGCACAGATACGCAGTATTTT
TRBJ1-1,.,TRBV5-4,once,CASSLEWGRKDTEAFF,TGTGCCAGCAGCTTGGAATGGGGGAGGAAGGACACTGAAGCTTTCTTT
TRBJ1-1,.,TRBV15,.,CATSRGQGIVTEAFF,TGTGCCACCAGCAGAGGGCAGGGAATTGTCACTGAAGCTTTCTTT
TRBJ2-3,TRBD2,TRBV11-2,.,CASSSGGGEGDTQYF,TGTGCCAGCAGCTCCGGCGGGGGGGAAGGAGATACGCAGTATTTT